This T cell receptor beta chain was observed in a study of T cell clones after liver transplantation (dated by TCRdb to about 2019). Concerning the study at large: Samples were obtained from ITN030ST, a randomized trial in which withdrawal of immunosuppression was attempted within 2 years of liver transplantation. To count as tolerant, a recipient had to stay completely off immunosuppression for at least one year without liver enzymes climbing beyond twice the upper limit of normal. Until randomization at 12-24 months post-transplant, subjects were given standard immunosuppression, with no induction therapy. Third party-reactive TCRbeta sequences from pre-transplant MLRs were also identified as an antigen-independent comparator for donor-reactive sequences. Blood samples were taken pre-transplant, pre-randomization before withdrawal, and post-randomization after full withdrawal or failed withdrawal. Of the eight recipients, a few were HCV-positive, while the remaining recipients had been transplanted for non-autoimmune, non-viral indications. After a pre-transplant mixed lymphocyte reaction, TCRbeta sequencing was used to pinpoint donor-reactive T cell clones, which were subsequently tracked in post-transplant blood. Of the 8 liver transplant recipients making up the studied cohort, 3 were classified as tolerant and 5 as non-tolerant.

Frozen genomic DNA underwent high-throughput TCRbeta CDR3 sequencing by immunoSEQ, including PCR amplification, mapping, bias correction and internal controls. The study's processing was this. Productive rearrangements were kept, and unique TCRbeta sequences were defined by CDR3 nucleotide sequence plus V and J gene. Donor-reactive sequences required at least 5-fold expansion in CFSE-low cells versus unstimulated pre-transplant cells and at least 0.01% frequency. To ensure at least 90% detection power, minimum frequency thresholds were set for each subject based on that subject's lowest-template unstimulated sample. Jensen-Shannon divergence between the top 1000 TCRbeta sequences after and before transplant was used to measure repertoire turnover. Two-sided Fisher's exact tests were used to test for changes in how often donor-reactive sequences were detected. The source is immuneACCESS, and TCRdb retained only in-frame sequences with V and J called. Part of the clones is not carried over; for the studies checked, unresolved V genes explain less than half of this, and the remainder is unexplained. For V, J and clone size, that table is used; D and trimming come from the DNA. The sample has around 110,000 clones on record, about nine tenths of them singletons. The ten biggest clones cover around 0.83% of the sample.

Unstimulated PBMCs, after thawing, were stained for CD3, CD4 and CD8 and then FACS-sorted into CD3+CD4+ and CD3+CD8+ populations. All 8 studied subjects were randomized to withdrawal of immunosuppression. The Qiagen DNeasy Blood and Tissue Kit was used for genomic DNA isolation. Study-level results and caveats: Donor-reactive sequences declined more than third party-reactive ones, suggesting partial antigen-specific deletion unrelated to withdrawal success. Because of small, heterogeneous patient numbers and non-standardized post-transplant time points, the conclusions were only preliminary. A significant post-transplant decrease in circulating donor-reactive CD4 TCRbeta sequences was observed in most of the 8 subjects, irrespective of tolerance or HCV status. After accounting for repertoire turnover, donor-reactive detection was significantly reduced in 7 of 8 subjects for CD4 and 8 of 8 for CD8. In a couple of subjects, low numbers of available donor cells limited the measurable donor-reactive repertoire. Since no allograft tissue specimens were available, donor-reactive T cells may have migrated into the graft instead of being deleted.

Between the V and J ends, shortened by 6 bases and 3 bases respectively, the junction contains 12 bases. There are 13 amino acids in the CDR3, from cysteine to phenylalanine inclusive. This entry keeps only the CDR3 DNA: 39 bases, framed from base 1. CDR1 and CDR2 (SNHLY, FYNNEI) derive from the germline V gene. About this clone: The clone's antigen remains unknown. No quality values exist for individual bases; no much larger clone is one base distant.

The specimen was CD4+ T cells from blood, collected 12 months after liver transplant. Recombination linked TRBV2 to TRBJ2-7, with TRBD1 tentatively as D gene (6 bases match). The clonotype was recovered from a human patient who received a liver transplant. Following a transplant, a fraction of the T cells may be traceable to the graft donor. The DNA is as follows: TGTGCCAGCAGAGGGGACACCCTCTACGAGCAGTACTTC. This is translated as CASRGDTLYEQYF.